These 22 T cell receptor beta chains originate from one sample sequenced in a study of blood T cells in healthy people across ages. Using a J-beta primer mix together with a sample-barcoded 5' primer, a second PCR was run for about 6 to 12 cycles. TCRdb called the 5' RACE reads again in MiXCR, with one record for every CDR3 protein. The sample records 1.8 million or so distinct CDR3 sequences, around 42% being singletons. What was sequenced was blood. The source is a human donor in good health.

This clonotype turned up a few times. The rearrangement joins TRBV5-1 to TRBJ2-5; D unresolved. V was clipped by 4 bases and J by 2 bases, with 15 bases between them. Per germline, CDR1 SGHRS and CDR2 YFSETQ. This CDR3 comprises 15 residues. The CDR3 DNA follows: TGCGCCAGCAGCCTCCCATGGACGGGTCAAGAGACCCAGTACTTC. Translating gives CASSLPWTGQETQYF.

This rearrangement joins TRBV7-9 to TRBJ1-1, with D perhaps matching TRBD1 (5 bases). Germline V gives CDR1 SEHNR, CDR2 FQNEAQ (reference sequence). This CDR3 is built from 14 residues. V was trimmed by 0 bases and J by 4 bases, leaving 9 bases between them. CDR3 in DNA: TGTGCCAGCAGCTTAGCATTCCAGGGCACTGAAGCTTTCTTT. Residues: CASSLAFQGTEAFF.

The chain joins TRBV20-1 to TRBJ2-7; 11 nucleotides line up with TRBD2. CDR3 length: 18 amino acids. Germline-derived CDR1 and CDR2 are DFQATT and SNEGSKA (reference sequence). The ends lost 4 bases at V and 0 bases at J; junction bases unmatched: 14. CDR3 sequence reads: CSATGPAASGGSSYEQYF. CDR3 DNA sequence: TGCAGTGCTACCGGGCCTGCGGCTAGCGGGGGGAGCTCCTACGAGCAGTACTTC.

This clonotype was detected a few times. The J gene is TRBJ2-4, the V gene TRBV21-1. TRBV21-1 has pseudogene status. This CDR3 region has 16 residues. The DNA of the CDR3 is TGTGCCAGCAGCAAAGTAAAGCTTATAGCCAAAAACATTCAGTACTTC. It is translated as CASSKVKLIAKNIQYF.

The rearrangement joins TRBV7-2 to TRBJ1-5, with D unresolved. Trimming removed 2 bases at V and 4 bases at J, with 9 bases between. CDR1 and CDR2 (germline): SGHTA, FQGNSA. The length of the CDR3 is 14 residues. CDR3 bases: TGTGCCAGCAGCTTATTGTTCCGTAATCAGCCCCAGCATTTT. This codes for CASSLLFRNQPQHF.

For this clonotype: It is likely a read error, because the conserved phenylalanine at the end of the CDR3 is missing. J is TRBJ2-5 and V is TRBV15; D unresolved. The J call may be wrong; the DNA end is better matched by TRBJ2-7. Germline loops: CDR1 LNHNV, CDR2 YYDKDF (reference sequence). The CDR3 loop spans 14 amino acids. DNA of the CDR3: TGTGCCACCAGCAGAGGAAGAGCCACCTACGAGCAGTACTGC. This encodes CATSRGRATYEQYC.

The chain links TRBV12-3 or TRBV12-4 to TRBJ2-1, with no clear D. The V gene lost 2 bases and the J gene lost 10 bases, with 12 bases spanning the gap. The length of the CDR3 is 13 residues. CDR3 in amino acids: CASSLSDPEEQFF. CDR3 coding DNA: TGTGCCAGCAGTTTATCGGACCCTGAGGAGCAGTTCTTC.

This clonotype was seen only a few times. The chain carries TRBV3-1 and TRBJ2-3, with D possibly matching TRBD2 (6 bases). Germline CDR1 reads LGHDT; CDR2 reads YNNKEL (reference sequence). The CDR3 loop spans 15 amino acids. Trimming removed 4 bases at V and 0 bases at J, with 11 bases between. The CDR3 here is CASSRRDASTDTQYF. The DNA of the CDR3 is TGTGCCAGCAGCCGGAGGGACGCTAGCACAGATACGCAGTATTTT.

The chain carries TRBV7-3 and TRBJ2-4; D perhaps matches TRBD1 (6 bases). Matching the DNA end better, TRBJ2-7 makes the J call doubtful. Germline assignment: CDR1 SGHTA and CDR2 FQGTGA. This CDR3 spans 14 amino acids. The CDR3 sequence: CASSISGTSNEQYF. Here the CDR3 DNA reads TGTGCCAGCAGCATTAGTGGGACATCAAACGAGCAGTACTTC.

This chain links TRBV12-3 or TRBV12-4 with TRBJ2-1, with 9 nucleotides matching TRBD1. Trimming took 5 bases from V and 2 from J; bases not matched to a gene: 4. The CDR3 runs to 15 residues. The CDR3 nucleotides are TGTGCCAGCAGTAGACAGGGGGGTACCTACAATGAGCAGTTCTTC. It specifies CASSRQGGTYNEQFF.

The table lists this clonotype with a few counts. The chain recombines TRBV7-9 with TRBJ2-5; the D is unclear. The CDR3 runs 14 residues. The germline V and J ends were trimmed by 5 bases and 1 base, with 11 bases remaining between them. Germline V gene lookup returns CDR1 SEHNR and CDR2 FQNEAQ (reference sequence). The CDR3 coding sequence is TGTGCCAGCAGCCCTGATGCCTTCCAAGAGACCCAGTACTTC. Protein sequence: CASSPDAFQETQYF.

This clonotype has just a few counts. The chain is built from TRBV6-6 and TRBJ2-1; D is uncertain. Trimming left V 5 bases short and J 7 bases short, with 21 bases between. Germline V CDR1 and CDR2: MNHNY, SVGAGI (reference sequence). The CDR3 length is 16 residues. The CDR3 protein is CASSRRVRRGPNEQFF. The CDR3 nucleotides read TGTGCCAGCAGTCGACGCGTCCGACGTGGGCCAAATGAGCAGTTCTTC.

This clonotype has just a few counts. The CDR3 nucleotides are TGTGCCAGCAGCTTAGATTACGGACAAGAGACCCAGTACTTC. It codes for CASSLDYGQETQYF. The chain uses TRBV7-9 and TRBJ2-5; no clear D. The length of the CDR3 is 14 residues. The germline CDR1 and CDR2 sequences are SEHNR and FQNEAQ (reference sequence). Between the trimmed V and J ends, which lost 1 base and 2 bases, there was a span of 8 bases.

The rearrangement links TRBV5-1 to TRBJ2-1; TRBD1 might be the D (6 bases). Trimming cost V 4 bases and J 2 bases, with 22 bases left between them. Germline loops: CDR1 SGHRS, CDR2 YFSETQ. CDR3 length equals 18 residues. As DNA, the CDR3 is TGCGCCAGCAGCACGGGCCTGAACAGGGCGATAACCTACAATGAGCAGTTCTTC. Its protein is CASSTGLNRAITYNEQFF.

The chain uses TRBV20-1 and TRBJ1-5; TRBD1 aligns across 8 bases. The CDR3 extends over 14 amino acids. V lost 5 bases and J lost 6; bases outside the gene matches: 9. Germline assignment: CDR1 DFQATT and CDR2 SNEGSKA (reference sequence). Here the CDR3 reads CSASGTGTTQPQHF. The CDR3 DNA follows: TGCAGTGCTTCCGGGACAGGTACGACTCAGCCCCAGCATTTT.

In the case of this clonotype: A much bigger clone sits one base away, suggesting this may be a read error. The genes are TRBV20-1 and TRBJ2-1; no clear D gene. Germline CDR1 reads DFQATT; CDR2 reads SNEGSKA (reference sequence). This CDR3 has 13 amino acids. CDR3 DNA sequence: TGCGGTGCGGCCCATGGCGTCACCAATGAGCAGTTCTTC. Protein: CGAAHGVTNEQFF.

The J gene is TRBJ2-4, the V gene TRBV7-2, with 7 nucleotides matching TRBD1. Germline V CDR1 and CDR2: SGHTA, FQGNSA. The CDR3 length is 14 residues. V shed 1 base, J shed 8 bases, and the junction held 5 bases outside the gene matches. CDR3 nucleotide sequence: TGTGCCAGCAGCTTAGGAGGGGGCGAGGACATTCAGTACTTC. Its protein product is CASSLGGGEDIQYF.

The chain uses TRBV4-3 and TRBJ1-6; D gene ambiguous. The CDR3 is made up of 15 amino acids. Germline V lookup: CDR1 LGHNA, CDR2 YSLEER. The V and J ends lost 1 base and 7 bases respectively, with 11 bases between them. CDR3 DNA sequence: TGCGCCAGCAGCCAAGTTTTGTTCGGGAATTCACCCCTCCACTTT. Encoded protein: CASSQVLFGNSPLHF.

The chain joins TRBV11-2 to TRBJ2-1; TRBD2 agrees at 9 bases. Trimming took 3 bases from V and 4 from J; bases not matched to a gene: 7. The CDR3 covers 16 residues. The germline gives CDR1 SGHAT, CDR2 FQNNGV. CDR3 in amino acids: CASSFRSGGYYNEQFF. DNA of the CDR3: TGTGCCAGCAGCTTCCGTAGCGGGGGCTATTACAATGAGCAGTTCTTC.

The chain uses TRBV6-2 or TRBV6-3 and TRBJ1-1; the match to TRBD1 covers 7 bases. The ends lost 0 bases at V and 3 bases at J; junction bases unmatched: 4. CDR1 and CDR2 (germline): MNHEY, SVGEGT. This CDR3 region has 15 residues. CDR3 residues: CASSYSDRVYTEAFF. The CDR3 DNA is TGTGCCAGCAGTTACTCCGACAGGGTGTACACTGAAGCTTTCTTT.

The chain has TRBV28 and TRBJ1-5; D is ambiguous. Germline V gene sequence: CDR1 MDHEN, CDR2 SYDVKM. This CDR3 is 12 amino acids long. The V and J ends lost 5 bases and 6 bases respectively, with 8 bases between them. The chain's CDR3 is CASSEEIQPQHF. The CDR3 coding sequence is TGTGCCAGCAGTGAGGAGATTCAGCCCCAGCATTTT.

This clonotype was observed once. This chain joins TRBV20-1 and TRBJ2-7, with 12 bases lining up with TRBD2. Near its end, the DNA agrees better with TRBJ2-5, so the J call may be wrong. From germline, CDR1 is DFQATT and CDR2 SNEGSKA (reference sequence). This CDR3 spans 14 amino acids. CDR3 in DNA: TGCAGTGCTCGGACTAGCGGGACTAAAGAGACCCAGTACTTC. This gives the protein CSARTSGTKETQYF.